This passage covers 27 T cell receptor beta chains from one sample sequenced in a study of CD8+ T cells in alopecia areata. As to treatment: oral pan-JAK inhibitor, 5-10 mg twice daily. Extraction of RNA preceded its reverse transcription into cDNA, which served as the sequencing template. Method: immunoSEQ multiplex PCR; TCRdb's copy keeps in-frame clones and lacks some. The table shows some 200,000 clones, with about 60% occurring only once. The specimen comprised CD4+ T cells sorted from blood, sampled at week 4, from a patient treated with tofacitinib. The receptors stem from a human donor with alopecia areata.

This chain uses TRBV5-1 with TRBJ2-5; TRBD1 aligns across 7 bases. The CDR3 is made up of 14 amino acids. Losses at the gene ends were 4 bases for V and 2 bases for J; bases not matched to a gene: 5. The germline V gene has CDR1 SGHRS and CDR2 YFSETQ. CDR3 nucleotide sequence: TGCGCCAGCAGCCCGGGACAGCAACAAGAGACCCAGTACTTC. As protein: CASSPGQQQETQYF.

The V and J genes are TRBV5-6 and TRBJ2-6; the match to TRBD2 covers 8 bases. This CDR3 is built from 19 residues. J lost 0 bases, V lost 0 bases, and 8 bases had no gene match. Per germline, CDR1 SGHDT and CDR2 YYEEEE. CDR3 protein: CASSLVHSGGLSGANVLTF. Written as DNA, the CDR3 is TGTGCCAGCAGCTTGGTTCACAGCGGGGGCCTCTCTGGGGCCAACGTCCTGACTTTC.

This clone was found a few times. The genes are TRBV30 and TRBJ1-1, with a possible D match to TRBD1 (5 bases). Germline V CDR1 and CDR2: GTSNPN, SVGIG (reference sequence). V lost 3 bases and J 3 bases, leaving 20 bases between the germline ends. This CDR3 spans 16 amino acids. In nucleotides, the CDR3 is TGTGCCTGGAGCACTGCTAGGGCGGGGCGATACACTGAAGCTTTCTTT. This gives the protein CAWSTARAGRYTEAFF.

This clone has only a few counts. The rearrangement joins TRBV28 to TRBJ1-1; weak D call: TRBD1 (5 bases). Deletions cut 6 bases from V and 4 bases from J, with 15 bases between. From germline, CDR1 is MDHEN and CDR2 SYDVKM. The CDR3 consists of 14 residues. In DNA, the CDR3 is TGTGCCAGCAGCTCTACCTGGGGGACCACTGAAGCTTTCTTT. Protein sequence: CASSSTWGTTEAFF.

The chain couples TRBV7-8 to TRBJ2-7, with D perhaps TRBD1 (6 bases). This CDR3 region has 17 residues. CDR1 and CDR2 from the germline V gene are SGHVS and FQNEAQ. V was shortened by 5 bases and J by 2 bases, with 22 bases between the two germline ends. For the CDR3, the DNA is TGTGCCAGCAGCAAAGGCATCTCCCGGGACACCCCCTACGAGCAGTACTTC. Amino acid sequence: CASSKGISRDTPYEQYF.

This sequence joins TRBV29-1 and TRBJ1-1, with 10 bases that match TRBD1. CDR1 is SQVTM and CDR2 is ANQGSEA in the germline V gene. Unmatched junction bases numbered 8, after V lost 4 bases and J lost 9 bases. The CDR3 runs 13 residues. CDR3 DNA sequence: TGCAGCGTTGTGGGACAGGGGATCTGGCAAGCTTTCTTT. This translates into CSVVGQGIWQAFF.

The rearrangement links TRBV19 to TRBJ2-2; no reliable D call. There are 13 residues in the CDR3. Germline-derived CDR1 and CDR2 are LNHDA and SQIVND (reference sequence). V gave up 7 bases and J gave up 2 bases, with 8 bases separating them. The CDR3 here is CASKGRNTGELFF. In DNA, the CDR3 is TGTGCCAGTAAGGGCCGCAACACCGGGGAGCTGTTTTTT.

The gene calls are TRBV29-1 and TRBJ1-2; D gene ambiguous. The CDR3 has 11 amino acids. Trimming left V 3 bases short and J 8 bases short, with 10 bases between. In germline, CDR1 is SQVTM, CDR2 ANQGSEA. The CDR3 reads CSVEEGNGYTF. DNA of the CDR3: TGCAGCGTTGAGGAGGGAAACGGCTACACCTTC.

J is TRBJ2-4 and V is TRBV7-8; 9 nucleotides match TRBD1. Germline trimming cut 1 base from V and 4 bases from J; bases unmatched to any gene: 8. Germline assignment: CDR1 SGHVS and CDR2 FQNEAQ. The CDR3 sequence is 17 residues long. This CDR3 reads CASSLVRPGTGKNIQYF. The CDR3 DNA reads TGTGCCAGCAGCTTAGTTAGGCCCGGGACAGGGAAAAACATTCAGTACTTC.

This clone was seen a few times. This sequence joins TRBV29-1 and TRBJ1-1; D is uncertain. Germline values: CDR1 SQVTM, CDR2 ANQGSEA. Trimming cost V 3 bases and J 0 bases, with 8 bases left between them. The CDR3 loop spans 13 amino acids. The CDR3 reads CSVDAGMNTEAFF. The CDR3, as DNA: TGCAGCGTTGATGCGGGGATGAACACTGAAGCTTTCTTT.

V and J are TRBV4-1 and TRBJ1-1, with TRBD1 as a possible D gene (5 bases). Trimming took off 4 bases at V and 1 base at J, with 10 bases between the two ends. Germline V CDR1 and CDR2: MGHRA, YSYEKL. This CDR3 region has 14 residues. The CDR3 spells CASSLGRQNTEAFF. The CDR3 DNA is TGCGCCAGCAGCCTGGGACGGCAGAACACTGAAGCTTTCTTT.

About this clone itself: Distinct nucleotide sequences in the sample also encode this CDR3. This rearrangement joins TRBV28 to TRBJ2-7; D ambiguous. Trimming shortened V by 3 bases and J by 4 bases, and 7 bases separated the two germline ends. CDR1 MDHEN and CDR2 SYDVKM come from the germline V gene. There are 12 residues in the CDR3. CDR3 residues: CASSFLGYEQYF. In nucleotides, the CDR3 is TGTGCCAGCAGTTTTCTCGGTTACGAGCAGTACTTC.

The J gene is TRBJ2-3, the V gene TRBV29-1, with a weak D call TRBD1 (5 bases). Deletions cut 4 bases from V and 4 bases from J, with 12 bases between. This CDR3 has 13 amino acids. Germline CDR1 is SQVTM and CDR2 is ANQGSEA. In DNA form, the CDR3 reads TGCAGCGTTGCACAACTCAGGGCAGATACGCAGTATTTT. Translation gives CSVAQLRADTQYF.

The genes are TRBV2 and TRBJ1-3, with D unclear. CDR1 is SNHLY, CDR2 FYNNEI, per germline. The germline V and J ends were trimmed by 4 bases and 0 bases, with 13 bases remaining between them. The CDR3 consists of 16 residues. CDR3: CASSGVDGFSGNTIYF. The CDR3 nucleotides read TGTGCCAGCAGTGGGGTCGACGGATTCTCTGGAAACACCATATATTTT.

The V and J genes are TRBV2 and TRBJ2-2, with D possibly TRBD1 on 5 matching bases. V lost 6 bases to trimming and J lost 7 bases, with 6 bases between them. The germline V gene encodes CDR1 SNHLY and CDR2 FYNNEI. The CDR3 has 11 residues. CDR3 in DNA: TGTGCCAGCAGAGGGGACGGGGAGCTGTTTTTT. It codes for CASRGDGELFF. Using reference TRBV2 and TRBJ2-2 for the parts outside the CDR3, the full variable domain is EPEVTQTPSHQVTQMGQEVILRCVPISNHLYFYWYRQILGQKVEFLVSFYNNEISEKSEIFDDQFSVERPDGSNFTLKIRSTKLEDSAMYFCASRGDGELFFGEGSRLTVL.

The CDR3 coding sequence is TGTGCCAGCAGCTTTTATTCACAGGGGCAAGAGACCCAGTACTTC. Translation: CASSFYSQGQETQYF. The chain is built from TRBV11-2 and TRBJ2-5; 7 positions agree with TRBD1. The germline CDR1 and CDR2 sequences are SGHAT and FQNNGV. Trimming removed 3 bases from V and 2 bases from J; junction bases left unmatched: 6. The CDR3 sequence is 15 residues long.

V usage is TRBV2 and J usage is TRBJ1-5; possibly TRBD1 for D (5 bases). Germline V gene data show CDR1 as SNHLY and CDR2 as FYNNEI. Trimming stripped 2 bases from V and 4 bases from J, with 12 bases between. The CDR3 has 15 amino acids. As DNA, the CDR3 is TGTGCCAGCAGTGAACAGAGGACACCGAATCAGCCCCAGCATTTT. This sequence encodes CASSEQRTPNQPQHF. Full variable domain (missing parts from reference TRBV2 and TRBJ1-5): EPEVTQTPSHQVTQMGQEVILRCVPISNHLYFYWYRQILGQKVEFLVSFYNNEISEKSEIFDDQFSVERPDGSNFTLKIRSTKLEDSAMYFCASSEQRTPNQPQHFGDGTRLSIL.

This sequence joins TRBV5-1 and TRBJ1-6; TRBD1 agrees at 8 bases. Germline assignment: CDR1 SGHRS and CDR2 YFSETQ. J lost 9 bases, V lost 3 bases, and 5 bases had no gene match. The CDR3 covers 14 residues. The DNA for the CDR3 is TGCGCCAGCAGCTCGGACACAGGGGGTTCACCCCTCCACTTT. Amino acids: CASSSDTGGSPLHF. Based on the CDR3 plus reference TRBV5-1 and TRBJ1-6, the full variable domain is KAGVTQTPRYLIKTRGQQVTLSCSPISGHRSVSWYQQTPGQGLQFLFEYFSETQRNKGNFPGRFSGRQFSNSRSEMNVSTLELGDSALYLCASSSDTGGSPLHFGNGTRLTVT.

A single count supports this clone. The chain links TRBV9 to TRBJ2-1; D not resolved. Germline CDR1 is SGDLS and CDR2 is YYNGEE. CDR3 length: 13 residues. Trimming stripped 0 bases from V and 8 bases from J, with 9 bases between. The CDR3 region has the DNA TGTGCCAGCAGCGTAGTAGCCCGGGATGAGCAGTTCTTC. It specifies CASSVVARDEQFF.

The CDR3 nucleotides read TGTGCCAGCAGCTTAGTAGTGGGTGCCCGGGCGAATTCACCCCTCCACTTT. This encodes CASSLVVGARANSPLHF. The V and J genes are TRBV7-9 and TRBJ1-6; unclear D gene. Between the trimmed V and J ends, which lost 1 base and 7 bases, there was a span of 17 bases. This CDR3 has 17 residues. The germline V gene encodes CDR1 SEHNR and CDR2 FQNEAQ (reference sequence).

The chain uses TRBV30 and TRBJ1-2; D ambiguous. From germline, CDR1 is GTSNPN and CDR2 SVGIG (reference sequence). The CDR3 runs to 16 residues. V lost 5 bases to trimming and J lost 2 bases, with 21 bases between them. In nucleotides, the CDR3 is TGTGCCTGGGATAGCGGGTACACTAAGCGGAACTATGGCTACACCTTC. Encoded protein: CAWDSGYTKRNYGYTF.

Only a few counts were recorded for this clone. V usage is TRBV30 and J usage is TRBJ2-7; the D is unclear. The CDR3 runs to 12 residues. Per germline, CDR1 GTSNPN and CDR2 SVGIG (reference sequence). The ends were cut back, 3 bases at V and 4 bases at J, with 10 bases in the middle. CDR3 nucleotides: TGTGCCTGGAGCCCCGTATCTTACGAGCAGTACTTC. Translating it yields CAWSPVSYEQYF.

The V gene is TRBV7-2, the J gene TRBJ2-4; maybe TRBD1 (5 bases). This CDR3 contains 15 residues. Trimming shortened V by 3 bases and J by 1 base, and 10 bases separated the two germline ends. Germline V lookup: CDR1 SGHTA, CDR2 FQGNSA. CDR3 sequence (DNA): TGTGCCAGCAGCTTGACAGAACGGGCCAAAAACATTCAGTACTTC. It yields the protein CASSLTERAKNIQYF.

The rearrangement uses TRBV6-1 and TRBJ2-4, with D perhaps TRBD1 or TRBD2 (5 bases each). Trimming left V 0 bases short and J 8 bases short, with 11 bases between. The CDR3 covers 14 residues. The V gene's germline CDR1 is MNHNS and CDR2 SASEGT. Here the CDR3 DNA reads TGTGCCAGCAGTGAAGCTGGGGGTGCGCACATTCAGTACTTC. This sequence encodes CASSEAGGAHIQYF.

This clone was seen more than once but under ten times. J is TRBJ1-4 and V is TRBV25-1; 7 nucleotides agree with TRBD1. After removal of 4 bases from V and 8 bases from J, the junction contained 10 bases not matched to a gene. The CDR3 is 15 amino acids. Germline loops: CDR1 MGHDK, CDR2 SYGVNS. CDR3 in DNA: TGTGCCAGCAGTGCCCCAACAGGGGTCGGGGAAAAACTGTTTTTT. Translation gives CASSAPTGVGEKLFF.

This clone turned up a few times. The chain joins TRBV29-1 to TRBJ1-2; D perhaps matches TRBD1 (5 bases). V was shortened by 3 bases and J by 3 bases, with 23 bases between the two germline ends. The CDR3 sequence is 17 residues long. Germline CDR1 reads SQVTM; CDR2 reads ANQGSEA. In nucleotides, the CDR3 is TGCAGCGTTGACCCCCAGGGTCAATTAAACAACTACTATGGCTACACCTTC. This sequence encodes CSVDPQGQLNNYYGYTF.

The chain employs TRBV4-1 and TRBJ1-2, with D hard to call. The germline gives CDR1 MGHRA, CDR2 YSYEKL. Trimming shortened V by 1 base and J by 3 bases, and 15 bases separated the two germline ends. CDR3 size: 16 residues. The chain's CDR3 is CASSQVIPRRDYGYTF. Written as DNA, the CDR3 is TGCGCCAGCAGCCAAGTTATTCCGCGGAGGGACTATGGCTACACCTTC.